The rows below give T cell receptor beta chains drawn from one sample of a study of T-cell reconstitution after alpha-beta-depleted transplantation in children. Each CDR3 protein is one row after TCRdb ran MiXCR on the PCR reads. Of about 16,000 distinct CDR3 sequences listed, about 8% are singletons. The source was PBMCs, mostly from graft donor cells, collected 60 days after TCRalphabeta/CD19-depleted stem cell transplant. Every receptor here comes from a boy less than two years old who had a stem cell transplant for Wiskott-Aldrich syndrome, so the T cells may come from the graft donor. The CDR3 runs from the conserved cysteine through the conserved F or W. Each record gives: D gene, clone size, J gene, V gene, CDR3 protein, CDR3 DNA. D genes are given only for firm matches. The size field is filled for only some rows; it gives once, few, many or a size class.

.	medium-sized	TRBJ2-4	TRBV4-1	CASRETHLAKNIQYF	TGCGCCAGCAGGGAAACCCATCTAGCCAAAAACATTCAGTACTTC
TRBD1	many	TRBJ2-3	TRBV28	CASSQDRGSTDTQYF	TGTGCCAGCAGTCAAGACAGGGGGAGCACAGATACGCAGTATTTT
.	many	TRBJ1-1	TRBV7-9	CASSLETGSEAFF	TGTGCCAGCAGCTTAGAGACAGGATCTGAAGCTTTCTTT
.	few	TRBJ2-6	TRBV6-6	CASSGSGANVLTF	TGTGCCAGCAGTGGCTCTGGGGCCAACGTCCTGACTTTC
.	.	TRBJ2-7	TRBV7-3	CASSLTFGREQYF	TGTGCCAGCAGCTTAACTTTTGGGCGCGAGCAGTACTTC
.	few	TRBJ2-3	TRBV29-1	CSVEDRWTGYGTDTQYF	TGCAGCGTTGAAGATCGGTGGACGGGTTACGGTACAGATACGCAGTATTTT
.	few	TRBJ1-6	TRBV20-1	CSARSGARNSPLHF	TGCAGTGCTAGATCAGGGGCGAGGAATTCACCCCTCCACTTT
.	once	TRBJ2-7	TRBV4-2	CASSPGLVDYEQYF	TGTGCCAGCAGCCCTGGGCTAGTCGACTACGAGCAGTACTTC
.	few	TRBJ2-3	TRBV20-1	CSARGGSSSTDTQYF	TGCAGTGCTAGAGGAGGAAGTTCTAGCACAGATACGCAGTATTTT
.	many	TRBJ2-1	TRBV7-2	CASSLGAGSYNEQFF	TGTGCCAGCAGCTTAGGAGCGGGCTCCTACAATGAGCAGTTCTTC
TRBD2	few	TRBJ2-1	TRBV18	CASSPRRPSGRASEQFF	TGTGCCAGCTCACCACGAAGGCCTAGCGGGAGGGCCAGTGAGCAGTTCTTC
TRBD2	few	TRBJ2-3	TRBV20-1	CSAIFAGVSTDTQYF	TGCAGTGCTATTTTCGCGGGAGTAAGCACAGATACGCAGTATTTT
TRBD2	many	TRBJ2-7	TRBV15	CATSRGSGGSSYEQYF	TGTGCCACCAGCAGAGGGAGCGGGGGCTCTTCCTACGAGCAGTACTTC
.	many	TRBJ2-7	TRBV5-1	CASSERGRSYEQYF	TGCGCCAGCAGCGAACGGGGACGCTCCTACGAGCAGTACTTC
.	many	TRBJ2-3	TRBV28	CASSLLVQSTDTQYF	TGTGCCAGCAGTTTATTGGTACAGAGCACAGATACGCAGTATTTT
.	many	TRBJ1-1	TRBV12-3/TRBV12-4	CASSLNYGFPSFF	TGTGCCAGCAGTTTAAATTACGGGTTCCCATCTTTCTTT
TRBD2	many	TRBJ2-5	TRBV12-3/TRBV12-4	CASSFVAGETQYF	TGTGCCAGCAGTTTTGTAGCGGGGGAGACCCAGTACTTC
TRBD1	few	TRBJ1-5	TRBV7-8	CASSLAQGANQPQHF	TGTGCCAGCAGCTTAGCACAGGGGGCTAATCAGCCCCAGCATTTT
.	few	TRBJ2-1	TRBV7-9	CASSLAGGGGHNEQFF	TGTGCCAGCAGCTTAGCTGGCGGAGGGGGCCACAATGAGCAGTTCTTC
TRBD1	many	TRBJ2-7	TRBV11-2	CASRNRDRGYEQYF	TGTGCCAGCAGGAATCGGGACAGGGGCTACGAGCAGTACTTC
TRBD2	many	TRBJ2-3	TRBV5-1	CASRIKGLAGDTDTQYF	TGCGCCAGCAGGATAAAAGGACTAGCGGGAGATACAGATACGCAGTATTTT
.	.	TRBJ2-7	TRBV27	CASWGVLGNYEQYF	TGTGCCAGCTGGGGGGTCCTCGGAAACTACGAGCAGTACTTC
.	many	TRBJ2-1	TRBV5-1	CASRPLAASYNEQFF	TGCGCCAGCAGGCCTTTAGCGGCCTCCTACAATGAGCAGTTCTTC
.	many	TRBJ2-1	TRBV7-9	CASSLIGQGDSDEQFF	TGTGCCAGCAGCTTAATCGGGCAGGGAGATTCGGATGAGCAGTTCTTC
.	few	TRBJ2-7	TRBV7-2	CASSLAQGFYEQYF	TGTGCCAGCAGCTTAGCCCAGGGGTTCTACGAGCAGTACTTC
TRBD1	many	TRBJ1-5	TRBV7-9	CASSFSGGSNQPQHF	TGTGCCAGCAGTTTCTCAGGGGGGAGCAATCAGCCCCAGCATTTT
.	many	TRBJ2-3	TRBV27	CASSFLGQGRTDTQYF	TGTGCCAGCAGTTTTCTGGGCCAGGGGCGCACAGATACGCAGTATTTT
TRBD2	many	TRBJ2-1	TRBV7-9	CASSLGGAGGPYNEQFF	TGTGCCAGCAGCTTAGGCGGAGCGGGAGGGCCCTACAATGAGCAGTTCTTC
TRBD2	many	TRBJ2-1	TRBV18	CASSPMTSGSYNEQFF	TGTGCCAGCTCACCAATGACTAGCGGGAGCTACAATGAGCAGTTCTTC
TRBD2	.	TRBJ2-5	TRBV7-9	CASSLGSGRVETQYF	TGTGCCAGCAGCTTAGGAAGCGGGAGGGTGGAGACCCAGTACTTC
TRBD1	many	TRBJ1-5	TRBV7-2	CASRPGTGNQPQHF	TGTGCCAGCAGACCCGGGACAGGCAATCAGCCCCAGCATTTT
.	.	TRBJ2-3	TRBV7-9	CASSTPGQLITDTQYF	TGTGCCAGCAGCACGCCGGGACAACTTATCACAGATACGCAGTATTTT
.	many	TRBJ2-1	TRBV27	CASSHPGRGANEQFF	TGTGCCAGCAGTCATCCCGGCCGGGGGGCCAATGAGCAGTTCTTC
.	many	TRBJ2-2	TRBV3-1	CASSQVAGELFF	TGTGCCAGCAGCCAAGTCGCCGGGGAGCTGTTTTTT
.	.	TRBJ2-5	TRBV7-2	CASSPRGRVGLVETQYF	TGTGCCAGCAGCCCGCGGGGTAGGGTCGGGTTAGTAGAGACCCAGTACTTC
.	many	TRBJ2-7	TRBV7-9	CASSLETSHYEQYF	TGTGCCAGCAGCTTAGAGACATCCCACTACGAGCAGTACTTC
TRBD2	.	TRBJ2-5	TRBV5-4	CASSLAAGGPETQYF	TGTGCCAGCAGCTTGGCGGCGGGAGGGCCAGAGACCCAGTACTTC
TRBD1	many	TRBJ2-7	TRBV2	CASSTGGVSYEQYF	TGTGCCAGCAGTACAGGGGGCGTCTCATACGAGCAGTACTTC